This T cell receptor (beta chain) is from a study of T cells after yellow fever vaccination. Points from the study as a whole: Clones from primary vaccination mostly reappeared after the booster (roughly 95% CD4, approximately 91% CD8). When the response was secondary, it was weaker but reached its peak faster, day 5 versus 15.

The V end was cut by 4 bases, the J end by 2 bases, with 11 bases between. There are 14 residues in the CDR3. CDR1 and CDR2 from the germline V gene are SGHVS and FNYEAQ. Regarding this clonotype: Its antigen remains unidentified.

Making TCR cDNA involved 5'RACE template switching, which added UMIs and a universal primer site. MiXCR, run by TCRdb on the 5' RACE reads, gives a single entry per CDR3 protein. The sample consists of some 300,000 distinct CDR3 sequences, roughly 9% of them appearing once. This chain links TRBV7-6 with TRBJ2-5; the D call may be TRBD1 or TRBD2 (5 bases each). This TCR came from a man in his late teens or twenties who received the YFV17D yellow fever vaccine. The sequencing used CD4+ T cells sorted from PBMCs, collected 5 days after the yellow fever booster vaccination. CDR3 nucleotides: TGTGCCAGCAGCTCGGACACGGGACAAGAGACCCAGTACTTC. Translated, it gives CASSSDTGQETQYF. Filled out from reference TRBV7-6 and TRBJ2-5, the complete variable domain reads GAGVSQSPRYKVTKRGQDVALRCDPISGHVSLYWYRQALGQGPEFLTYFNYEAQQDKSGLPNDRFSAERPEGSISTLTIQRTEQRDSAMYRCASSSDTGQETQYFGPGTRLLVL.